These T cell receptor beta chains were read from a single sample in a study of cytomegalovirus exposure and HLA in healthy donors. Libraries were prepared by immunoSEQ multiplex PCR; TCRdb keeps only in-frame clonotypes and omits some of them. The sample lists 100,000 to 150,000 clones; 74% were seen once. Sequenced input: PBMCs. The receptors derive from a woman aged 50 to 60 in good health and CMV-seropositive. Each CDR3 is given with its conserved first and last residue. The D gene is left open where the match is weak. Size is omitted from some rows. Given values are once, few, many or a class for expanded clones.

TGCGCCAGCAGCCGGGAGGGCGGGGCCCAAGAGACCCAGTACTTC,CASSREGGAQETQYF,.,15,TRBD2,TRBJ2-5,TRBV5-1
TGTGCCAGCAGTAGACAAGGGGTTTCTGGAAACACCATATATTTT,CASSRQGVSGNTIYF,.,15,.,TRBJ1-3,TRBV7-9
TGTGCCAGCAGCCCCTTCTCGGGTTCTAACTATGGCTACACCTTC,CASSPFSGSNYGYTF,.,15,.,TRBJ1-2,TRBV9
TGCGCCAGCAGCTTGGGGACTAGCGGAGTCCAAGAGACCCAGTACTTC,CASSLGTSGVQETQYF,.,16,TRBD2,TRBJ2-5,TRBV5-1
TGTTCCAGCAATTCGTTCCGGGTCGGCTACACCTTC,CSSNSFRVGYTF,.,12,.,TRBJ1-2,TRBV7-9
TGTGCCTGGAATCGGGGGAGCAATCAGCCCCAGCATTTT,CAWNRGSNQPQHF,few,13,.,TRBJ1-5,TRBV30
TGTGCCAGCAGCCAAGATACTAGCGGGGGTCTGGAGACCCAGTACTTC,CASSQDTSGGLETQYF,.,16,TRBD2,TRBJ2-5,TRBV4-2
TGTGCCAGCAGCCTAGAGGGAGCGACAGATACGCAGTATTTT,CASSLEGATDTQYF,.,14,.,TRBJ2-3,TRBV7-9
TGTGCCAGCAGTGAGGTTCAGCTTGGGGCTGGTGATACGCAGTATTTT,CASSEVQLGAGDTQYF,.,16,.,TRBJ2-3,TRBV2
TGTGCCAGCAGCCAAGCAGGTAGCGGGGGGAATTTTTGGGAGACCCAGTACTTC,CASSQAGSGGNFWETQYF,once,18,TRBD2,TRBJ2-5,TRBV4-2
TGTGCCAGCAGCTTAGGGGGACACTTCTCCTACGAGCAGTACTTC,CASSLGGHFSYEQYF,.,15,.,TRBJ2-7,TRBV7-2
TGTGCCACCAGCAAGACAGGGGATACGTATAGCAATCAGCCCCAGCATTTT,CATSKTGDTYSNQPQHF,.,17,TRBD1,TRBJ1-5,TRBV15
TGTGCCAGCAGCGAAAGGGGGACAGGGTACGAGCAGTACTTC,CASSERGTGYEQYF,.,14,.,TRBJ2-7,TRBV21-1
TGTGCCATTAGTGAGAGAGGGGAGGAGAGCGAGCAGTACTTC,CAISERGEESEQYF,.,14,.,TRBJ2-7,TRBV10-3
TGTGCCAGCAGCTTAACAAGTCCGACAGATACGCAGTATTTT,CASSLTSPTDTQYF,.,14,.,TRBJ2-3,TRBV7-9
TGCGCCAGCAGCCCATCCTCCGCGGCCTACGAGCAGTACTTC,CASSPSSAAYEQYF,few,14,.,TRBJ2-7,TRBV5-1
TGTGCCAGCAGTTTAAACGGAGCGGTGTCCGAGCAGTACTTC,CASSLNGAVSEQYF,.,14,.,TRBJ2-7,TRBV28
TGTGCCAGCAGTGATAGGGTTTCACAGGGAAAAAAGTTCTTC,CASSDRVSQGKKFF,.,14,.,TRBJ2-1,TRBV25-1
TGCGCCAGCGCGGATTCGTTAGCGGGGCAAGAGACCCAGTACTTC,CASADSLAGQETQYF,.,15,TRBD2,TRBJ2-5,TRBV5-1
TGTGCCAGCAGCGCAGGGACTAGCGGACTATACAATGAGCAGTTCTTC,CASSAGTSGLYNEQFF,.,16,TRBD2,TRBJ2-1,TRBV9